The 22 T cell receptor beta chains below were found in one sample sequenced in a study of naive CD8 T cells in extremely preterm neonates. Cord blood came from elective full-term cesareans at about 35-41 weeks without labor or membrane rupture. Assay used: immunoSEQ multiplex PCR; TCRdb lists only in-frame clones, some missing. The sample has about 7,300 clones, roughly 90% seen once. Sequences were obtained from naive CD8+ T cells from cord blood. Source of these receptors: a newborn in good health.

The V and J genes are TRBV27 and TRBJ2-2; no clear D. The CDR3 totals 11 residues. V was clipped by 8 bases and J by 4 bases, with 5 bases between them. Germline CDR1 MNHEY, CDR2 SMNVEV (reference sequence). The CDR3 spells CASRATGELFF. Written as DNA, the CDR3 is TGTGCCAGCCGAGCCACCGGGGAGCTGTTTTTT.

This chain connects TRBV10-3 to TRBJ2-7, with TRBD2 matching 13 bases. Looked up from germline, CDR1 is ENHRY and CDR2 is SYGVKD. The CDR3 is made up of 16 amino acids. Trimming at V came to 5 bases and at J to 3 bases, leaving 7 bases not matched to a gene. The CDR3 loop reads CAISISLAGGDYEQYF. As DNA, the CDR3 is TGTGCCATCAGTATTTCACTAGCGGGAGGGGACTACGAGCAGTACTTC.

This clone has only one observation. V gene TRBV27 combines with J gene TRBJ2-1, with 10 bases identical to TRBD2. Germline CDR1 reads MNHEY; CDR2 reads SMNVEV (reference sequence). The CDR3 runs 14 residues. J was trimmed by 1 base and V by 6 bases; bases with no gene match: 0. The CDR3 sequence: CASRLAGSYNEQFF. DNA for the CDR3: TGTGCCAGCAGACTAGCGGGGTCCTACAATGAGCAGTTCTTC.

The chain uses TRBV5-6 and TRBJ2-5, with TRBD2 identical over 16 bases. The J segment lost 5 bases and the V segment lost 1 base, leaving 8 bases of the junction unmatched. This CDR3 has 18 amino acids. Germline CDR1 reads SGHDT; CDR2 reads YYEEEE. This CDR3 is CASSLSGTSGRAEETQYF. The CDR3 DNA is TGTGCCAGCAGCTTGTCCGGGACTAGCGGGAGGGCCGAGGAGACCCAGTACTTC.

This CDR3 reads CASSLTGTEAFF. The DNA of the CDR3 is TGTGCCAGCAGCCTGACAGGGACTGAAGCTTTCTTT. This chain joins TRBV27 and TRBJ1-1; 7 nucleotides match TRBD1. Germline V CDR1 and CDR2: MNHEY, SMNVEV (reference sequence). The J segment lost 5 bases and the V segment lost 6 bases, leaving 3 bases of the junction unmatched. This CDR3 is 12 amino acids long.

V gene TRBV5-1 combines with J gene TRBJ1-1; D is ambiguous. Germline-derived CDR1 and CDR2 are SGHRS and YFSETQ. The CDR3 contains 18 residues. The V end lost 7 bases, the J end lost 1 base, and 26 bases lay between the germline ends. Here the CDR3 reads CASSEAPGYFAGNTEAFF. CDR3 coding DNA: TGCGCCAGCTCCGAGGCGCCGGGCTATTTTGCGGGGAACACTGAAGCTTTCTTT.

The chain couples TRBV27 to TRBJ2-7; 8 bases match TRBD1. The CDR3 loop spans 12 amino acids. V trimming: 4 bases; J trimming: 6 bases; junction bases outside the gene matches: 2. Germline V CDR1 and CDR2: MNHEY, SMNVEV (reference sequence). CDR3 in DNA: TGTGCCAGCAGTTCTGGACAGGGCGAGCAGTACTTC. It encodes CASSSGQGEQYF.

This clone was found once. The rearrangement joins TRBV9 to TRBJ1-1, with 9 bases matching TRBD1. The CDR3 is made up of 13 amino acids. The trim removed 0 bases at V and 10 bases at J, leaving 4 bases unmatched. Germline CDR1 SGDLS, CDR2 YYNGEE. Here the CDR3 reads CASSVEVDRGAFF. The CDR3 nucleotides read TGTGCCAGCAGCGTAGAGGTGGACAGGGGAGCTTTCTTT.

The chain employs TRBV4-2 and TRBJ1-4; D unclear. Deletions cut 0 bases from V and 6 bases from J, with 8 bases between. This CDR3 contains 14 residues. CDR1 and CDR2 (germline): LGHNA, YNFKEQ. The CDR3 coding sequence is TGTGCCAGCAGCCAAGACTCGCAGGATGAAAAACTGTTTTTT. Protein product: CASSQDSQDEKLFF.

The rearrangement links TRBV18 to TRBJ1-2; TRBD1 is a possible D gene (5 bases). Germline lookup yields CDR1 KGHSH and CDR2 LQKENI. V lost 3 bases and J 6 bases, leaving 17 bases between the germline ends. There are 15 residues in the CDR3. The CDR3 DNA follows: TGTGCCAGCTCACCCTTCTTCAGGGAATCGGATGGCTACACCTTC. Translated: CASSPFFRESDGYTF.

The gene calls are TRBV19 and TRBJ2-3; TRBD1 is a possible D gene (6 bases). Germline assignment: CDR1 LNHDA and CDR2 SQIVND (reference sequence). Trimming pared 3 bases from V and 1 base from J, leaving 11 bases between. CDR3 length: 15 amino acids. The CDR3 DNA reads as TGTGCCAGTAGTATTGGGGCAGGGGGCACAGATACGCAGTATTTT. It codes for CASSIGAGGTDTQYF.

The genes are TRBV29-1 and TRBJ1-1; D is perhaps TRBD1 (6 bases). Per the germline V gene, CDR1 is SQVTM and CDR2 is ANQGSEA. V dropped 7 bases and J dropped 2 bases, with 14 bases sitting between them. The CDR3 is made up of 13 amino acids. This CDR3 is CSARPQGNTEAFF. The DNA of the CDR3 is TGCAGCGCCAGACCACAGGGAAACACTGAAGCTTTCTTT.

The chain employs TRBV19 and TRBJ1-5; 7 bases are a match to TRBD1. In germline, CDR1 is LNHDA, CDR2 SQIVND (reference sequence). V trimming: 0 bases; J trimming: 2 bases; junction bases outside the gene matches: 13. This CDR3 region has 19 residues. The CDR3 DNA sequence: TGTGCCAGTAGTATAGATCTGGGGACAGTCATAATCGGCAATCAGCCCCAGCATTTT. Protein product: CASSIDLGTVIIGNQPQHF.

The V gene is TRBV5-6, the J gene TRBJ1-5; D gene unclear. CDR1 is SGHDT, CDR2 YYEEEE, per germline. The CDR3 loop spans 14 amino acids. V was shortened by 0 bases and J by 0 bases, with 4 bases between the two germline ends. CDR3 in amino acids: CASSLAHSNQPQHF. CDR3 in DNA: TGTGCCAGCAGCTTGGCACATAGCAATCAGCCCCAGCATTTT.

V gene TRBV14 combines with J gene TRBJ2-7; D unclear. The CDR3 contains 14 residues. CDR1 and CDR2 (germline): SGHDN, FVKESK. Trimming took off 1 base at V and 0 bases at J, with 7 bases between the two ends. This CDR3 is CASSQATYSYEQYF. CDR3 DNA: TGTGCCAGCAGCCAAGCGACATACTCCTACGAGCAGTACTTC. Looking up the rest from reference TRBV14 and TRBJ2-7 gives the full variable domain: EAGVTQFPSHSVIEKGQTVTLRCDPISGHDNLYWYRRVMGKEIKFLLHFVKESKQDESGMPNNRFLAERTGGTYSTLKVQPAELEDSGVYFCASSQATYSYEQYFGPGTRLTVT.

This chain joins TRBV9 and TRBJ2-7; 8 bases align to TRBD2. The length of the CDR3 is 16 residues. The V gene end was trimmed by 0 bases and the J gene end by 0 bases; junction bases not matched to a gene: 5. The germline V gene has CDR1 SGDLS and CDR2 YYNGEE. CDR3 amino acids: CASSVALTSDSYEQYF. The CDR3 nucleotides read TGTGCCAGCAGCGTAGCGTTGACTAGCGACTCCTACGAGCAGTACTTC.

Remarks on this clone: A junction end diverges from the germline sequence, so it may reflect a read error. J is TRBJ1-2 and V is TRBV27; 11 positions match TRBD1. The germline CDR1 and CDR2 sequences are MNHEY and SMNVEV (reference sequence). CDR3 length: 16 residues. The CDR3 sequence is CASSAYSGQGVYGYTF. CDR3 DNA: TGTGCCAGCAGTGCTTACTCGGGACAGGGGGTCTATGGGTACACCTTC.

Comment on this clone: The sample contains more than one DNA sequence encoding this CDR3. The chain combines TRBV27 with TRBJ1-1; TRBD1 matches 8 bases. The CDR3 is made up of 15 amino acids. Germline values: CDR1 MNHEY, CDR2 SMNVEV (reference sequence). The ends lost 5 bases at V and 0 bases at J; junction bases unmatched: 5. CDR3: CASSDGQGLNTEAFF. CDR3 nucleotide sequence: TGTGCCAGCAGTGATGGACAGGGACTGAACACTGAAGCTTTCTTT.

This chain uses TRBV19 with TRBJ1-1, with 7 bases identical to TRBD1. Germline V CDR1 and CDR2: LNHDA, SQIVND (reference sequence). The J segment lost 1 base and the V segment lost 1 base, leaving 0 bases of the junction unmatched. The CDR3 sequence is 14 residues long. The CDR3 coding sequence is TGTGCCAGTAGTATAGGACAGGGGAACACTGAAGCTTTCTTT. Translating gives CASSIGQGNTEAFF.

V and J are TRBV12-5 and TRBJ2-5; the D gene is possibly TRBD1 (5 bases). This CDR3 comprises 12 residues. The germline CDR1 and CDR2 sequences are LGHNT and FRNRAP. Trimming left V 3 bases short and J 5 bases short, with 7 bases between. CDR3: CASGFRAETQYF. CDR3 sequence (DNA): TGTGCTAGTGGTTTCAGGGCGGAGACCCAGTACTTC.

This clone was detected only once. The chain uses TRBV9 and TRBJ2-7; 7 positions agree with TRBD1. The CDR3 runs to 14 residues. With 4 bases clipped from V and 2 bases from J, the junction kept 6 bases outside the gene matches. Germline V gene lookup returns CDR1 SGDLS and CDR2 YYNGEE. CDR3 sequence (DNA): TGTGCCAGCAGCTGGGACAGCGAGGCCTACGAGCAGTACTTC. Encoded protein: CASSWDSEAYEQYF.

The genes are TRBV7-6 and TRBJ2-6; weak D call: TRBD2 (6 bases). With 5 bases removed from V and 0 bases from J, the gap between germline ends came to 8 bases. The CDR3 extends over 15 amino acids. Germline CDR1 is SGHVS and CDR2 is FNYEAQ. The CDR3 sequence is CASSPSVSGANVLTF. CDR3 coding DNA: TGTGCCAGCAGCCCTAGCGTCTCTGGGGCCAACGTCCTGACTTTC.